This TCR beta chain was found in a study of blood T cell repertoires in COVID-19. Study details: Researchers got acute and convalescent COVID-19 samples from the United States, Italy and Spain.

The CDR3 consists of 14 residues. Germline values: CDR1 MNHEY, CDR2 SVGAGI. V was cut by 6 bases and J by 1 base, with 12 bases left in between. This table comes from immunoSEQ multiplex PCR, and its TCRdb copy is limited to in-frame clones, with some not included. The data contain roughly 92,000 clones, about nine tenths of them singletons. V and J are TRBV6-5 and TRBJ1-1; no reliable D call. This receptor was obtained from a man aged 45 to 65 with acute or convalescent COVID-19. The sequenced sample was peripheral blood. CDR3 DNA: TGTGCCAGCAGCACCCAACAGTGGAACACTGAAGCTTTCTTT. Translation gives CASSTQQWNTEAFF.